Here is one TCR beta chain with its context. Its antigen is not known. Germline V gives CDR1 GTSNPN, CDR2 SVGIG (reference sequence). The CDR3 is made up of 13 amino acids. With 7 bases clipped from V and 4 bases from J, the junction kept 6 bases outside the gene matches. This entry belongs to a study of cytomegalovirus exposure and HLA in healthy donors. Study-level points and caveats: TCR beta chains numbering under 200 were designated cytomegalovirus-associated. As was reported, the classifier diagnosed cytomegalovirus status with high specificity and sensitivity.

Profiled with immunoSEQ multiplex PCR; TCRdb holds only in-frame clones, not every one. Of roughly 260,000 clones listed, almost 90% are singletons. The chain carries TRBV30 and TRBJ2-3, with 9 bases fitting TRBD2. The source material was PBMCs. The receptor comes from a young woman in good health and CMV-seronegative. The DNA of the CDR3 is TGTGCCTTAGCTAGCGGGGAACCAGATACGCAGTATTTT. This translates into CALASGEPDTQYF.